This T cell receptor beta chain originates from a study of tumor-infiltrating lymphocytes in glioblastoma multiforme. The study's findings and limits: Clone frequencies may be distorted by unequal TCR transcripts per cell. The TCR and somatic mutation analysis included just one glioblastoma patient.

The CDR3 runs to 13 residues. Trimming left V 4 bases short and J 0 bases short, with 7 bases between. Germline V lookup: CDR1 SQVTM, CDR2 ANQGSEA. About this clonotype: Its cognate antigen is unknown.

TCR beta libraries were built from RNA through three nested multiplex PCR rounds using modified ARM-PCR. TCRB cDNA was made from 0.5 ug total RNA. No unique molecular identifiers were described for these TCRB libraries. MiXCR, applied by TCRdb to the multiplex PCR reads, yields one record per CDR3 protein. The sample lists about 9,600 distinct CDR3 sequences, around 64% occurring once. The TCR comes from a male donor with glioblastoma. Sequencing was done on a sample of brain tumor tissue. This chain connects TRBV29-1 to TRBJ1-3; unclear D gene. This CDR3 is CSVGTNSGNTIYF. The CDR3 bases are TGCAGCGTTGGTACAAACTCTGGAAACACCATATATTTT.